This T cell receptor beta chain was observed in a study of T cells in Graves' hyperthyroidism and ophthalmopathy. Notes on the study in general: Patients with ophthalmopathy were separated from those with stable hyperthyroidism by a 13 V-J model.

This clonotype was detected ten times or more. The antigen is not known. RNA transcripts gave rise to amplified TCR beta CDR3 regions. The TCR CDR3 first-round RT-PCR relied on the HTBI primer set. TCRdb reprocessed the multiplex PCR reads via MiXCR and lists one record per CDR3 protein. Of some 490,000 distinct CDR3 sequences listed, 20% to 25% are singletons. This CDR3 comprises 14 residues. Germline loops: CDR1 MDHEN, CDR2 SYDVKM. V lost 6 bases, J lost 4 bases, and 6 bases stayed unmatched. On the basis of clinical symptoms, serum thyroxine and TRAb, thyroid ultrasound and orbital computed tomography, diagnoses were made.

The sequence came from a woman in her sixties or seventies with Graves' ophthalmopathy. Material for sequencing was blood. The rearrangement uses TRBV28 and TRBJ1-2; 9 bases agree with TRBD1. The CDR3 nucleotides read TGTGCCAGCAGAACCGGGACAGGGCGCTATGGCTACACCTTC. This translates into CASRTGTGRYGYTF.